This T cell receptor (beta chain) was captured by sequencing in a study of identical twins. TCRdb recomputed calls from the 5' RACE reads with MiXCR, one row per CDR3 protein. The sample has about 220,000 distinct CDR3 sequences, 6% to 8.5% seen once. The CDR3 totals 16 residues. Germline lookup yields CDR1 MGHDK and CDR2 SYGVNS. The trim removed 3 bases at V and 6 bases at J, leaving 12 bases unmatched. This sample also appeared in a second study, on yellow fever vaccine responses in identical twins.

The origin of this receptor is a woman younger than 35 in good health. V is TRBV25-1 and J is TRBJ1-2; 8 bases align to TRBD1. Sequencing input: CD8+ T cells sorted from blood. CDR3 nucleotides: TGTGCCAGCAGTGATTTGTTGAGGGACAGGAGAGATGGCTACACCTTC. Its translation is CASSDLLRDRRDGYTF.